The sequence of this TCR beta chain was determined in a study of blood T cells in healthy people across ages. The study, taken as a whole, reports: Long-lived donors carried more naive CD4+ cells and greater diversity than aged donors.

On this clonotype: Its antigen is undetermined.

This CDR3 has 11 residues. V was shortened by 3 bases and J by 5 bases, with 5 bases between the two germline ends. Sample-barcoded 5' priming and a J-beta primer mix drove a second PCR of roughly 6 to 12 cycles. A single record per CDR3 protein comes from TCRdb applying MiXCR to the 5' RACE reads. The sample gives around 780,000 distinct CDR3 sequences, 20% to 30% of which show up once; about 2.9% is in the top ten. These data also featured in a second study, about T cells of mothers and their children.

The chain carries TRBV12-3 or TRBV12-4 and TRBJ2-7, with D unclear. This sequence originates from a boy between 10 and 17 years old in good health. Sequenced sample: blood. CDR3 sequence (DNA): TGTGCCAGCAGTTTTACCCACGAGCAGTACTTC. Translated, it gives CASSFTHEQYF.